Given below is one T cell receptor beta chain in context. Its antigen is not identified. This CDR3 is built from 13 residues. Germline V gene lookup returns CDR1 DFQATT and CDR2 SNEGSKA (reference sequence). This record belongs to a study of monozygotic twins with inflammatory bowel disease. Through template switching, UMIs that included a 6-nucleotide sample barcode were added. TCRdb re-called the 5' RACE reads; every CDR3 protein appears as one record, without DNA. In total, the table holds under 350,000 distinct CDR3 sequences. Study outcomes and limitations: Varying immunosuppressive regimens may have increased patient repertoire variability.

Sequencing used blood. The source is a human donor with ulcerative colitis or Crohn's disease, or a healthy co-twin of an affected twin (not recorded which). The chain links TRBV20-1 to TRBJ2-2. The CDR3 here is CSAPDVTVGELFF.